This T cell receptor (beta chain) was sequenced in a study of control samples from healthy donors and cancer patients. From germline, CDR1 is LNHDA and CDR2 SQIVND (reference sequence). The CDR3 extends over 14 amino acids. J lost 0 bases, V lost 6 bases, and 2 bases had no gene match. The assay was immunoSEQ multiplex PCR, and TCRdb's table has in-frame clones only and misses some. The table records thousands of clones, around 75% of them present only once. This receptor was taken from a male donor with melanoma. The sequenced material came from formalin-fixed, paraffin-embedded tissue. This chain uses TRBV19 with TRBJ1-2; 9 positions match TRBD1. CDR3 region: CASRRQGANYGYTF. The CDR3 DNA reads TGTGCCAGTAGAAGACAGGGGGCTAACTATGGCTACACCTTC.